Sequencing of this T cell receptor beta chain was carried out in a study of blood T cell repertoires in COVID-19. Looking at the study overall: Sites across the United States, Italy and Spain contributed samples from acute and convalescent COVID-19. T cells, B-cell-depleted T cells, or PBMCs provided the cDNA or gDNA that served as material.

Per the study methods: Using reference gene primer amplification, nucleated cell counts were estimated. TCRdb's table, derived via immunoSEQ multiplex PCR, lists solely in-frame clones and lacks some. D and trimming were read from the DNA, whereas the V and J calls and clone size are those reported in that table. The repertoire holds around 130,000 clones, with just under 85% as singletons. The CDR3 is made up of 16 amino acids. Trimming removed 0 bases at V and 1 base at J, with 11 bases between. From germline, CDR1 is SGHAT and CDR2 FQNNGV. The sample consisted of peripheral blood. The genes are TRBV11-2 and TRBJ2-3, with unresolved D. The clonotype was recovered from a woman aged 45-65 years with acute or convalescent COVID-19. CDR3 sequence (DNA): TGTGCCAGCAGCTTAGACCTCAGTACAGGCACAGATACGCAGTATTTT. Its translation: CASSLDLSTGTDTQYF.